Reported below is one T cell receptor (beta chain). Antigen specificity is unknown. Its ends do not fully match the called genes, so a read error is possible. Naive CD8 cells, CD45RO-negative and positively selected for CCR7, excluded terminally differentiated effector memory CD45RA+ cells. Germline CDR1 and CDR2: SGHNT and YYREEE (reference sequence). This CDR3 has 14 amino acids. The sample originates from a study of shared clonotypes between healthy human individuals. Study results and limitations: The researchers took only blood, and tissue repertoires probably look different.

Around 220 ng DNA, 25,000 to 30,000 T cell genomes, went into each sorted-subset replicate PCR. Sequencing used immunoSEQ multiplex PCR; TCRdb keeps in-frame clones, though not all of them. This sample has about 550,000 clones, with roughly 96% found just once. This chain joins TRBV5-4 and TRBJ2-5; TRBD2 matches 7 bases. This TCR came from a woman aged 25 to 39 in good health. The sequenced material came from naive CD8+ T cells sorted from blood. For the CDR3, the DNA is TGTGCCAGCACCTTGGGGGGGATTCAAGAGACCCAGTACTTC. Its protein product is CASTLGGIQETQYF.